A selection of T cell receptor beta chains follows, all from one sample in a study of blood T cell repertoires in COVID-19. Profiling relied on immunoSEQ multiplex PCR, and the TCRdb table lists in-frame clones only, not all of them. The data hold approximately 300,000 clones, with 85% to 90% observed a single time. Source material: peripheral blood. These receptors all come from a woman aged 40 to 50 with acute or convalescent COVID-19. Each CDR3 is given with its conserved first and last residue. The D gene is left open where the match is weak. Clone size is not always given. Where it is, it says once, few, many or a class for expanded clones.

clone_size	d_call	v_call	j_call	cdr3_nt	cdr3_aa
NA	NA	TRBV10-3	TRBJ2-1	TGTGCCATCAGTCGTAAAACAGACAATGAGCAGTTCTTC	CAISRKTDNEQFF
NA	TRBD2	TRBV4-1	TRBJ2-1	TGCGCCAGCAGCCGCCGAACTAGCGGGAGCTCCTACAATGAGCAGTTCTTC	CASSRRTSGSSYNEQFF
NA	TRBD1	TRBV3-1/TRBV3-2	TRBJ1-2	TGTGCCAGCCAAATAGGACAGGGAGGCTACACCTTC	CASQIGQGGYTF
NA	NA	TRBV11-2	TRBJ2-5	TGTGCCAGCACCCTAGGAGGGGAGACCCAGTACTTC	CASTLGGETQYF
NA	TRBD2	TRBV4-1	TRBJ2-3	TGCGCCAGCAGCCAAGAGCGGGGGGGCCTCACAGATACGCAGTATTTT	CASSQERGGLTDTQYF
NA	TRBD1	TRBV7-8	TRBJ1-5	TGTGCCAGCAGCTTAGACAGCGCCAGGGGGTTGTGGAATCAGCCCCAGCATTTT	CASSLDSARGLWNQPQHF
few	NA	TRBV5-1	TRBJ1-6	TGCGCCAGCAGCCCGAATGGGAGGAATTCACCCCTCCACTTT	CASSPNGRNSPLHF
NA	NA	TRBV7-8	TRBJ1-2	TGTGCCAGCAGCCCTAGCCGGGACACAGACTATGGCTACACCTTC	CASSPSRDTDYGYTF
NA	TRBD2	TRBV2	TRBJ2-5	TGTGCCAGTGGAGGGATAGCGGGGGTAGGTGGTTCAGAGACCCAGTACTTC	CASGGIAGVGGSETQYF
NA	NA	TRBV5-1	TRBJ1-1	TGCGCCAGCGGCCTTGAGGGCCCTGAAGCTTTCTTT	CASGLEGPEAFF
NA	TRBD1	TRBV2	TRBJ2-3	TGTGCCAGCGGGGGACAGGGCTCCCCCACAGATACGCAGTATTTT	CASGGQGSPTDTQYF
NA	NA	TRBV10-3	TRBJ2-3	TGTGCCATCAGACCCGGGGTAGAAACAGATACGCAGTATTTT	CAIRPGVETDTQYF
NA	NA	TRBV2	TRBJ1-2	TGTGCCAGCAGTGTTAGGGGCGGCTACACCTTC	CASSVRGGYTF
NA	NA	TRBV7-8	TRBJ1-2	TGTGCCAGCAGCTTAAGGCAGGGTGTAGCGGACTATGGCTACACCTTC	CASSLRQGVADYGYTF
few	TRBD1	TRBV27	TRBJ1-1	TGTGCCAGCAGTTCCAGGGGGCCCGCTTTCTTT	CASSSRGPAFF
once	TRBD2	TRBV10-1	TRBJ2-1	TGCGCCAGCAGTGGTAGCGGGGGGCGTGAGCAGTTCTTC	CASSGSGGREQFF
NA	NA	TRBV2	TRBJ1-5	TGTGCCAGCAGTGAGGGGCGCAGTTATAGCAATCAGCCCCAGCATTTT	CASSEGRSYSNQPQHF
NA	NA	TRBV5-6	TRBJ1-2	TGTGCCAGCAGCTTGGTGGATAGCACTAGGTATGGCTACACCTTC	CASSLVDSTRYGYTF
NA	TRBD1	TRBV4-2	TRBJ1-6	TGTGCCAGCAGCCAATACTTCGGACAGGGGAGCTCCTATAATTCACCCCTCCACTTT	CASSQYFGQGSSYNSPLHF
NA	TRBD1	TRBV11-2	TRBJ2-2	TGTGCCAGCAGCTTAGGAAACAGGGGCTTGAACACCGGGGAGCTGTTTTTT	CASSLGNRGLNTGELFF
NA	TRBD1	TRBV19	TRBJ2-3	TGTGCCAGTAGTATCCGTTTGACAGGGGCTAGCACAGATACGCAGTATTTT	CASSIRLTGASTDTQYF
once	NA	TRBV11-2	TRBJ2-3	TGTGCCAGCAGCTTAGATACAGGAGTGGGGCAGTATTTT	CASSLDTGVGQYF
NA	NA	TRBV11-2	TRBJ2-2	TGTGCCAGCAGCTCTCTCAGGAACACCGGGGAGCTGTTTTTT	CASSSLRNTGELFF
NA	TRBD1	TRBV7-2	TRBJ2-1	TGTGCCAGCAGCGTCCGGGACAGGGGAGGTGAGCAGTTCTTC	CASSVRDRGGEQFF
NA	NA	TRBV27	TRBJ2-2	TGTGCCAGCAGCGAAGGGGTCCTCCCCACCGGGGAGCTGTTTTTT	CASSEGVLPTGELFF
NA	TRBD1	TRBV2	TRBJ1-5	TGTGCCAGTAGTTCAGGGGGTCCCGACCAGCCCCAGCATTTT	CASSSGGPDQPQHF
once	TRBD1	TRBV19	TRBJ1-5	TGTGCCAGTAGTTCGCAGGGGGCAAATCAGCCCCAGCATTTT	CASSSQGANQPQHF
once	NA	TRBV3-1/TRBV3-2	TRBJ1-1	TGTGCCAGCAGCCCTTCGTCCCGGGGAAGGACTGAAGCTTTCTTT	CASSPSSRGRTEAFF
NA	TRBD1	TRBV5-1	TRBJ1-2	TGCGCCAGCAGCCCGACCACAGGGGGCGTGCTTTCCTCGGAAGGCTACACCTTC	CASSPTTGGVLSSEGYTF
NA	NA	TRBV2	TRBJ1-2	TGTGCCAGCTCTTCAGGGCGTAACTATGGCTACACCTTC	CASSSGRNYGYTF
NA	NA	TRBV5-1	TRBJ2-2	TGCGCCAGCAGCCCGAGGGTCGGGGAGCTGTTTTTT	CASSPRVGELFF
NA	NA	TRBV5-1	TRBJ2-1	TGCGCCAGCAGCTTGGATGTGACTTTCTCCTACAATGAGCAGTTCTTC	CASSLDVTFSYNEQFF
NA	NA	TRBV6-5	TRBJ1-1	TGTGCCAGCAGTAGAGGGACACTGCTGAACACTGAAGCTTTCTTT	CASSRGTLLNTEAFF
NA	TRBD2	TRBV2	TRBJ2-3	TGTGCCAGCAGTAGCGGGGTACGCACAGATACGCAGTATTTT	CASSSGVRTDTQYF
NA	NA	TRBV27	TRBJ1-2	TGTGCCAGCAGTTCCTCGACACCCCCCCCTCCCTATGGCTACACCTTC	CASSSSTPPPPYGYTF
NA	NA	TRBV5-3	TRBJ2-5	TGTGCCAGAAGCGCTTCCGCAGGGAAAGAGACCCAGTACTTC	CARSASAGKETQYF
NA	NA	TRBV27	TRBJ1-2	TGTGCCAGCAGCCCTGGACAGACCTATGGCTACACCTTC	CASSPGQTYGYTF
NA	NA	TRBV9	TRBJ1-1	TGTGCCAGCAGCGAGGGGGGGTTCAAAACTGAAGCTTTCTTT	CASSEGGFKTEAFF
NA	TRBD2	TRBV5-1	TRBJ2-3	TGCGCCAGCAGGTCGGGAGGGGTCACAGATACGCAGTATTTT	CASRSGGVTDTQYF
NA	TRBD1	TRBV7-3	TRBJ1-1	TGTGCCAGCAGCTCAACAGGGGGCAGGGACACTGAAGCTTTCTTT	CASSSTGGRDTEAFF
NA	TRBD2	TRBV19	TRBJ2-2	TGTGCCAGTACCCGCCTCAGCGGGGCGAACACCGGGGAGCTGTTTTTT	CASTRLSGANTGELFF
NA	TRBD1	TRBV3-1/TRBV3-2	TRBJ1-1	TGTGCCAGCAGCCAAGGACAGGGTGCTGAAGCTTTCTTT	CASSQGQGAEAFF
NA	TRBD1	TRBV6-6	TRBJ1-2	TGTGCCAGCAGTTACGCAGGGGGCGCAGGCTATGGCTACACCTTC	CASSYAGGAGYGYTF
NA	NA	TRBV5-8	TRBJ1-4	TGTGCCAGCAGCTTGGCCGTCAGAAGTAATGAAAAACTGTTTTTT	CASSLAVRSNEKLFF